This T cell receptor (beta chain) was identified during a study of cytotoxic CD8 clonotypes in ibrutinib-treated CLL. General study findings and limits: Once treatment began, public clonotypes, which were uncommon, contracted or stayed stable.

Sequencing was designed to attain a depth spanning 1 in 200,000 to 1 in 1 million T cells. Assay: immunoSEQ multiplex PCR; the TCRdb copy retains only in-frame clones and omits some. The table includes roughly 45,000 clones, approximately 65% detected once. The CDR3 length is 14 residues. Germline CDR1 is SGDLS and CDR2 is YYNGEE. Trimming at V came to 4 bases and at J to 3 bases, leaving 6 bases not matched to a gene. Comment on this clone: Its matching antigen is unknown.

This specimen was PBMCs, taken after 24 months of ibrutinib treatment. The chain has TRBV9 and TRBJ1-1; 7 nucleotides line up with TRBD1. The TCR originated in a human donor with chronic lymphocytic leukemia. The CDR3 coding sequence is TGTGCCAGCAGCTTAATTAGGGGGCACACTGAAGCTTTCTTT. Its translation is CASSLIRGHTEAFF.